This T cell receptor beta chain was found in a study of cytomegalovirus exposure and HLA in healthy donors. This PCR relied on a set of 60 Vbeta primers and 13 Jbeta primers. The data were produced by immunoSEQ multiplex PCR, yet TCRdb's version contains in-frame clones alone and is incomplete. Of 150,000 to 200,000 clones detected, roughly 74% appear once; the ten largest clones hold around 6.1%. The CDR3 covers 16 residues. In germline, CDR1 is SEHNR, CDR2 FQNEAQ (reference sequence). This clone was detected only a few times. Its ends do not fully match the called genes, so a read error is possible.

The J gene is TRBJ2-7, the V gene TRBV7-9; 7 nucleotides agree with TRBD1. Material for sequencing was PBMCs. This sequence originates from a woman aged 25-40 years in good health and CMV-seropositive. The CDR3 DNA sequence: TGTTCCAGCAGCTTAAGGGGCTCGACAGGGCTCGACGAGCAGTACTTC. Translation: CSSSLRGSTGLDEQYF. The complete variable domain, with remaining parts taken from reference TRBV7-9 and TRBJ2-7, reads DTGVSQNPRHKITKRGQNVTFRCDPISEHNRLYWYRQTLGQGPEFLTYFQNEAQLEKSRLLSDRFSAERPKGSFSTLEIQRTEQGDSAMYLCSSSLRGSTGLDEQYFGPGTRLTVT.